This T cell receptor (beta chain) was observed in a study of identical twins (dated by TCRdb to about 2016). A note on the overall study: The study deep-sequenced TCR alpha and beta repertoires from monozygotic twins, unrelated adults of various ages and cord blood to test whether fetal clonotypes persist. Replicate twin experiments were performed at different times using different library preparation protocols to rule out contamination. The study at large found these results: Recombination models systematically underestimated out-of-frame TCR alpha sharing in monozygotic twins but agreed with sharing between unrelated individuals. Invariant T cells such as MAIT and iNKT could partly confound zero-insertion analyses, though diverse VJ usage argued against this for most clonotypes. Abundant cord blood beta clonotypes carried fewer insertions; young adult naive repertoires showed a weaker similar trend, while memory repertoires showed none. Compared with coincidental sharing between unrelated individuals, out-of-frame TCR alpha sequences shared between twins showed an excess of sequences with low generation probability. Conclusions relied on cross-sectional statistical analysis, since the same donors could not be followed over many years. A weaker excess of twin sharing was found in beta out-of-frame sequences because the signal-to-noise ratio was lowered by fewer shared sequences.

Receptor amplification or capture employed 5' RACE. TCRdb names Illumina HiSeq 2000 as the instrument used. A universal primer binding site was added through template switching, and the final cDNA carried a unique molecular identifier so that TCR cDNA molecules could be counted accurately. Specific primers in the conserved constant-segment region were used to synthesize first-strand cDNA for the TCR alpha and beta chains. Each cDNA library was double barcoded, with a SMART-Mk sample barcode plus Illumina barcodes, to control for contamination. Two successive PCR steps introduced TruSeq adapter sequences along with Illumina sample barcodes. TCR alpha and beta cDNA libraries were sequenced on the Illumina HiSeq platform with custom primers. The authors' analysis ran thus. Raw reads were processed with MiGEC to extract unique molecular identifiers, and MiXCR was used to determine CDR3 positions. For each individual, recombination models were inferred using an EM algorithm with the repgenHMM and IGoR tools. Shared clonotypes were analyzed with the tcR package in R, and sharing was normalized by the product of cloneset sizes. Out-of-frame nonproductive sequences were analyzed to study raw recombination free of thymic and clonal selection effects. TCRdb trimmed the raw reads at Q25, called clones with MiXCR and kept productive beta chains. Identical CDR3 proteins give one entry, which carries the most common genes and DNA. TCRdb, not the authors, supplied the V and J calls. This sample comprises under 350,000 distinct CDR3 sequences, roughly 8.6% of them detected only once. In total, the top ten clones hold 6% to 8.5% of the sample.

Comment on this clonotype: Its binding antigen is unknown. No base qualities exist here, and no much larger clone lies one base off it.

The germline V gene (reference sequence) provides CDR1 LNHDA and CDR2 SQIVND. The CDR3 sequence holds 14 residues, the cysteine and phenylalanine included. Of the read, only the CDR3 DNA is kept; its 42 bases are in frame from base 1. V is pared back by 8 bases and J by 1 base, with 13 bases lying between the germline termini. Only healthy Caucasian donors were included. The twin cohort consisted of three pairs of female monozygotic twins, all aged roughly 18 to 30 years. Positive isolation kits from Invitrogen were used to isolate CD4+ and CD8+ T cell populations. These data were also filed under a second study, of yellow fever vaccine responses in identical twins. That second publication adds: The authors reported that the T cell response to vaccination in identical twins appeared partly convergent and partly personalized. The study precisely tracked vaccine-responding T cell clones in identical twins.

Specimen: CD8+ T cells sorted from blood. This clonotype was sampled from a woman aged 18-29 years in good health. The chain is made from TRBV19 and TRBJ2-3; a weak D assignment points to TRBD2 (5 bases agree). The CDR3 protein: CASAAEVGTDTQYF. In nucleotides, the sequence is TGTGCCAGTGCGGCGGAGGTGGGCACAGATACGCAGTATTTT.